This T cell receptor beta chain is drawn from a study of metastatic and nonmetastatic thyroid tumors. Study information: The authors compared repertoires across blood and tumor or nodule tissue from malignant and benign thyroid patients.

The CDR3 totals 13 residues. V lost 3 bases and J lost 7; bases outside the gene matches: 5. Germline V lookup: CDR1 SGHAT, CDR2 FQNNGV. TCRdb re-called clones from the PCR reads using MiXCR. The data show fewer than 40,000 clones, 25% to 35% seen once. On this clone: The antigen remains undetermined.

Whole-study results and caveats: According to reports, the diversity of TCR beta was significantly higher in malignant thyroid tumors than in benign nodules, and this held in both blood and tumor samples.

Until they underwent thyroid surgery, no patient had received any treatment. This TCR was recovered from a female donor with papillary thyroid cancer or a benign thyroid nodule (not recorded which). Some clones in this sample may be carry-over from other donors' samples. Specimen: blood. The chain couples TRBV11-2 to TRBJ1-1; 7 positions match TRBD1. The CDR3 region has the DNA TGTGCCAGCAGCTTCCCAGGGGGGTTTGAAGCTTTCTTT. Translation gives CASSFPGGFEAFF.